This T cell receptor beta chain was captured by sequencing in a study of T-cell memory formation after mild COVID-19. As for the study in general: Largely, the TCR clusters proved donor specific.

In germline, CDR1 is SGHAT, CDR2 FQNNGV. V gave up 5 bases and J gave up 5 bases, with 17 bases separating them. There are 15 residues in the CDR3. TCRdb ran MiXCR on the 5' RACE reads and lists one entry per CDR3 protein. Among about half a million distinct CDR3 sequences listed, 15% to 20% were seen once. Material for sequencing was PBMCs or a T cell subset sorted from them (not recorded which). This receptor was obtained from an adult woman who had mild COVID-19 (a few samples of this study predate the infection). Cell type and time point are not known. This chain joins TRBV11-2 and TRBJ2-3; either TRBD1 or TRBD2 may supply D (6 bases each). The CDR3 loop is CASSRLGGAVDTQYF. The CDR3 coding sequence is TGTGCCAGCAGCCGTCTGGGGGGCGCAGTAGATACGCAGTATTTT. Filled out from reference TRBV11-2 and TRBJ2-3, the complete variable domain reads EAGVAQSPRYKIIEKRQSVAFWCNPISGHATLYWYQQILGQGPKLLIQFQNNGVVDDSQLPKDRFSAERLKGVDSTLKIQPAKLEDSAVYLCASSRLGGAVDTQYFGPGTRLTVL.